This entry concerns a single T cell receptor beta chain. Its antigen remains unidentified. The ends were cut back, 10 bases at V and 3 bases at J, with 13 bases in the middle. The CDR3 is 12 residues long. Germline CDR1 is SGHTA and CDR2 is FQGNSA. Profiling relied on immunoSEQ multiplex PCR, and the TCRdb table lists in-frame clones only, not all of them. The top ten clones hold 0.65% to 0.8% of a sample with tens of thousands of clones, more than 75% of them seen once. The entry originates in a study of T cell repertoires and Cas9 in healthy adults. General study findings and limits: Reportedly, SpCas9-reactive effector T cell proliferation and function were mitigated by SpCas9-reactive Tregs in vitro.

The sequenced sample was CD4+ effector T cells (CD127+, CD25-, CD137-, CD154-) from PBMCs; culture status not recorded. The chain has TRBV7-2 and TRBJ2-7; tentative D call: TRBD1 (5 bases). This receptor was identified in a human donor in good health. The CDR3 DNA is TGTGCCACCGCTGACAGCTTCTACGAGCAGTACTTC. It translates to CATADSFYEQYF. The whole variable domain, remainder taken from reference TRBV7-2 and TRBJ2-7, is GAGVSQSPSNKVTEKGKDVELRCDPISGHTALYWYRQSLGQGLEFLIYFQGNSAPDKSGLPSDRFSAERTGGSVSTLTIQRTQQEDSAVYLCATADSFYEQYFGPGTRLTVT.